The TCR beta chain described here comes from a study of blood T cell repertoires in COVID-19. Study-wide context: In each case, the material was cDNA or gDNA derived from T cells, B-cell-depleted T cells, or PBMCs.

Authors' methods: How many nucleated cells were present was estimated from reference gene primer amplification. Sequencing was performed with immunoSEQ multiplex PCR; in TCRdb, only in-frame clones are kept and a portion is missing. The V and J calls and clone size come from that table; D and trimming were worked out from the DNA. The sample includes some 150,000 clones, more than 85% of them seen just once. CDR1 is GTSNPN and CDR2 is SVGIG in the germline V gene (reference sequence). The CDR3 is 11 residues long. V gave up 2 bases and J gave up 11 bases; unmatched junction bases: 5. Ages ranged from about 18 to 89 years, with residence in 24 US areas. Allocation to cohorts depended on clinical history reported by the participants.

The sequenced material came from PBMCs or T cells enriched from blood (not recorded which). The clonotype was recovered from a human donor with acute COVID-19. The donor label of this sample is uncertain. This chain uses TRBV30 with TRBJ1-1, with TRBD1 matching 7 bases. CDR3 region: CAWSSDRSAFF. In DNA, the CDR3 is TGTGCCTGGAGTTCGGACAGGTCGGCTTTCTTT.